This entry features one T cell receptor (beta chain) sequence. Its antigen is not yet known. No much larger clone is present one base from it, and per-base qualities are unavailable. The germline V gene encodes CDR1 SGHRS and CDR2 YFSETQ. Trimming takes 4 bases from V and 1 base from J, and the germline ends sit 18 bases apart. The CDR3 measures 17 amino acids from cysteine to phenylalanine. Just CDR3 DNA is preserved here, 51 bases in frame from base 1. The CDR3 regions of human TCRbeta chains were analyzed by immunosequencing. On the study's bioinformatics: TCRs in the repertoires were matched against a reference library of SARS-CoV-2-specific TCRs that had been generated with the MIRA antigen-specificity platform. Breadth was defined as the fraction of unique TCRs that were SARS-CoV-2-associated. Depth was defined as the fraction of total T cells that were SARS-CoV-2-associated. Using the MIRA data, every spike-specific TCR was mapped to the spike region that the TCR reacted to and assigned to either a CD4 or a CD8 class. Log10-transformed breadth and depth values were compared by one-way ANOVA with Sidak's multiple comparisons tests. This is the immuneACCESS table as TCRdb keeps it, with only in-frame sequences that have V and J called. A part of the clones is gone; compared with another copy, unresolved V genes explain less than half, and the rest is unexplained. V and J calls and clone size are given by that table; D and trimming were obtained from the DNA. The sample records 140,000 to 150,000 clones, approximately 94% of which are singletons. The ten biggest clones cover about 1.9% of the sample.

The sample is drawn from a study of T cell responses to AZD1222 COVID-19 vaccine (dated by TCRdb to the early 2020s). Concerning the study at large: AZD1222 recipients given second doses at about 4 weeks or at about 12 weeks were pooled, since spike-specific TCR depth and breadth were not found to differ between the two schedules. Trial participants were enrolled by age into 18-55, 56-69 and 70-plus year subgroups, with approximately 150, 28 and 58 TCR-sequenced participants respectively. TCR sequencing covered some 250 trial participants: approximately 200 given two doses of AZD1222 and 26 given two doses of MenACWY control vaccine. Results and caveats for the whole study, not just this receptor: Participants were mostly white British and included more females than males, and it was suggested by the authors that clonal diversity may have been underestimated. In the small 56-69-year group, the increase in depth fell short of significance, most likely because of low power. Epitopes outside the regions mutated in the B.1.351 and B.1.1.7 variants were reportedly recognized by nearly half of the unique spike-specific TCRs. After two AZD1222 doses, both the breadth and the depth of spike-specific TCRs were significantly higher than at day 0 and than in MenACWY recipients. Conclusions about previously exposed vaccinees were limited because only six or seven AZD1222 recipients were SARS-CoV-2 seropositive at baseline. Vaccine-associated CD4 TCRs spanned the whole spike protein, with dominant responses in regions 160-218 and 743-854. Because no samples from the day 14 peak response were available, repertoires could be characterized only after the peak T cell response.

The sample's time point label, in plain terms: baseline before first vaccination. Vaccinee samples came from UK trials COV001 and COV002, including a single-blind randomized controlled phase 2/3 trial of AZD1222 (ChAdOx1 nCoV-19) in healthy adults. Trial participant PBMC samples were collected at day 0 and day 28 after the second dose for TCRbeta chain sequencing. This receptor was taken from an adult in good health. In this chain, TRBV5-1 is recombined with TRBJ2-4, with TRBD2 tentatively as D gene (6 bases match). This sample comprised peripheral blood, obtained on day 0 of AZD1222 vaccination. The CDR3 is CASSELPGAGAKNIQYF. The base sequence is TGCGCCAGCAGCGAACTACCGGGAGCCGGGGCCAAAAACATTCAGTACTTC.